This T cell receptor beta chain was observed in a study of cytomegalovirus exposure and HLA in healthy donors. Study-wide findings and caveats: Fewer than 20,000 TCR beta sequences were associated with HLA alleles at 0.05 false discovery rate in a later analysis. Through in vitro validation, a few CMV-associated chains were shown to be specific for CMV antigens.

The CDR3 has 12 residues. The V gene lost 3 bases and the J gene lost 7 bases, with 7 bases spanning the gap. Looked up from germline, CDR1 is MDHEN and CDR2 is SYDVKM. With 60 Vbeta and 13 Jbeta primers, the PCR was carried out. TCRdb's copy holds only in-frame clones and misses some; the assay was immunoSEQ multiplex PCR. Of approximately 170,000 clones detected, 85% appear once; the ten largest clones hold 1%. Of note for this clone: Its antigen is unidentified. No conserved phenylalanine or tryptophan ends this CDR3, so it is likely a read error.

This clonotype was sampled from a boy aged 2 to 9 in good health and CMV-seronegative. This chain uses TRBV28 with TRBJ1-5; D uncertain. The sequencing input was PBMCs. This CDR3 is CASSFRGQPQHS. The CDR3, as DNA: TGTGCCAGCAGTTTTCGTGGACAGCCCCAGCATTCT.